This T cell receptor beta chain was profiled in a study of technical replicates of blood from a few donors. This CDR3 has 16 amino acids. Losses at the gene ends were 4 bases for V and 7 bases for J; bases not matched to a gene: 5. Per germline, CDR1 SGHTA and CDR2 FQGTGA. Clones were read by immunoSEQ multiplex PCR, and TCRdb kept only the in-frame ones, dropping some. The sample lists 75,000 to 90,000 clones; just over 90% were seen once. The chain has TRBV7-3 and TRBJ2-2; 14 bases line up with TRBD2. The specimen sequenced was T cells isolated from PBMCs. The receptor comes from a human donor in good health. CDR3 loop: CASSSLTSGGVGELFF. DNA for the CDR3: TGTGCCAGCAGCTCGCTGACTAGCGGGGGGGTCGGGGAGCTGTTTTTT.